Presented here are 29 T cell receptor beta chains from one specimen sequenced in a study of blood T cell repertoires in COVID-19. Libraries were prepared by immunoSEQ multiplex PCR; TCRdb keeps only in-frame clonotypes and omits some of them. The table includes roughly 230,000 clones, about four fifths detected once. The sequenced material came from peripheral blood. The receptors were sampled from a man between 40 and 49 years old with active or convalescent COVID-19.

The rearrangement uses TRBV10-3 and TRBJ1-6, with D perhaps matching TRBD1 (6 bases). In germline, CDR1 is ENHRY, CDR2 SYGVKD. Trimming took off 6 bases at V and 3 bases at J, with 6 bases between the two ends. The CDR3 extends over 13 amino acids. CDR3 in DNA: TGTGCCATCAGAGGGGGCTATAATTCACCCCTCCACTTT. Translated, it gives CAIRGGYNSPLHF.

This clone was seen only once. The CDR3 DNA sequence: TGTGCCAGTAGTATCCAGGGGACCCAGTACTTC. Protein: CASSIQGTQYF. The chain links TRBV19 to TRBJ2-5; weak D call: TRBD1 (5 bases). Germline V gene lookup returns CDR1 LNHDA and CDR2 SQIVND (reference sequence). Trimming took 3 bases from V and 7 from J, leaving 6 bases between them. There are 11 residues in the CDR3.

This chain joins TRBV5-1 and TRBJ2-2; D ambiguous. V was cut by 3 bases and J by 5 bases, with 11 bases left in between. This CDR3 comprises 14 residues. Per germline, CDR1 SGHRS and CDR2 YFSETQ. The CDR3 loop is CASSSGSQTGELFF. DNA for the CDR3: TGCGCCAGCAGCTCCGGGTCTCAGACCGGGGAGCTGTTTTTT. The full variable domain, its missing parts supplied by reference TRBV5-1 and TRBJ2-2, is KAGVTQTPRYLIKTRGQQVTLSCSPISGHRSVSWYQQTPGQGLQFLFEYFSETQRNKGNFPGRFSGRQFSNSRSEMNVSTLELGDSALYLCASSSGSQTGELFFGEGSRLTVL.

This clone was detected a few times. CDR3 amino acids: CASSHYMGQGNAEAFF. In nucleotides, the CDR3 is TGTGCCAGCAGCCACTACATGGGACAGGGGAATGCTGAAGCTTTCTTT. This chain joins TRBV4-2 and TRBJ1-1; 10 bases map to TRBD1. This CDR3 is 16 amino acids long. V dropped 3 bases and J dropped 6; count of bases not matched to a gene: 10. CDR1 and CDR2 from the germline V gene are LGHNA and YNFKEQ.

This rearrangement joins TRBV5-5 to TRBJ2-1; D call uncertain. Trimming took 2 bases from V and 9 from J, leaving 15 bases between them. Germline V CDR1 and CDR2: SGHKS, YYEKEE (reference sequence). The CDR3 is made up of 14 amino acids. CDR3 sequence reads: CASSFPKEMGEQFF. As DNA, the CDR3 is TGTGCCAGCAGCTTTCCGAAGGAGATGGGTGAGCAGTTCTTC.

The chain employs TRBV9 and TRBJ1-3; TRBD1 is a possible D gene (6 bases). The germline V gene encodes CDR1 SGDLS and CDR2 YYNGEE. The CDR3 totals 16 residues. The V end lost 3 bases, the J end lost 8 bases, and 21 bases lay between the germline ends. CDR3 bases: TGTGCCAGCAGCGCAGGAACCGGGACAATCGACTACACCATATATTTT. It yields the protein CASSAGTGTIDYTIYF.

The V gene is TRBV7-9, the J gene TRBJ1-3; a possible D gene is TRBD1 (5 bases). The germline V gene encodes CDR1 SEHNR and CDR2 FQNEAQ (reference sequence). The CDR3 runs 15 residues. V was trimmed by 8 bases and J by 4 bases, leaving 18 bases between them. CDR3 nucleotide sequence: TGTGCCAGCTCCTCCAATGTTTGGGGCGGAAACACCATATATTTT. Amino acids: CASSSNVWGGNTIYF.

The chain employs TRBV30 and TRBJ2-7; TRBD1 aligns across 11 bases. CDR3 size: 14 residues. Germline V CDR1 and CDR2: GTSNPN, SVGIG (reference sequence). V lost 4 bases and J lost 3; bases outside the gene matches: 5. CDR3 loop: CAWNPGTGGYEQYF. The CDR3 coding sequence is TGTGCCTGGAACCCTGGGACAGGGGGCTACGAGCAGTACTTC. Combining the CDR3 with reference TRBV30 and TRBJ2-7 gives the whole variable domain SQTIHQWPATLVQPVGSPLSLECTVEGTSNPNLYWYRQAAGRGLQLLFYSVGIGQISSEVPQNLSASRPQDRQFILSSKKLLLSDSGFYLCAWNPGTGGYEQYFGPGTRLTVT.

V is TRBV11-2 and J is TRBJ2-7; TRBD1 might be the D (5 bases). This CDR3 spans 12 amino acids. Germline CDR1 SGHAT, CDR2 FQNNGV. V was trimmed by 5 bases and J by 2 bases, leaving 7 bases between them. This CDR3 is CASSQGPYEQYF. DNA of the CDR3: TGTGCCAGCAGCCAGGGTCCCTACGAGCAGTACTTC. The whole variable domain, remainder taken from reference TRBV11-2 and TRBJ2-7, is EAGVAQSPRYKIIEKRQSVAFWCNPISGHATLYWYQQILGQGPKLLIQFQNNGVVDDSQLPKDRFSAERLKGVDSTLKIQPAKLEDSAVYLCASSQGPYEQYFGPGTRLTVT.

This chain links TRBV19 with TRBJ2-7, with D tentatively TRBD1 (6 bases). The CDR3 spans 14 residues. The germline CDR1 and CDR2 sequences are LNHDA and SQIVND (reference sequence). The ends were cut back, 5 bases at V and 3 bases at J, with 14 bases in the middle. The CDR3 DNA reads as TGTGCCAGTAGTCGTACGGGGACAAACTACGAGCAGTACTTC. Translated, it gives CASSRTGTNYEQYF.

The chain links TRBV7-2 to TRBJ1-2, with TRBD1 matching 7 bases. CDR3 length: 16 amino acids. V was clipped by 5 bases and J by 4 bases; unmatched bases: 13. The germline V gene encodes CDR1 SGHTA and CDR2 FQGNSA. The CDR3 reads CASSLSGDRSSYGYTF. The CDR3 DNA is TGTGCCAGCAGCCTTTCTGGGGACAGAAGTTCCTATGGCTACACCTTC.

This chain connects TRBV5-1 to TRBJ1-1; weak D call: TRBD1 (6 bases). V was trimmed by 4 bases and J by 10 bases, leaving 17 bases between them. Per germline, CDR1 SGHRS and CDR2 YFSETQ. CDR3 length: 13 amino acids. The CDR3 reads CASSPNREGGAFF. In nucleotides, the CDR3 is TGCGCCAGCAGCCCTAACAGGGAAGGGGGAGCTTTCTTT.

Here the CDR3 DNA reads TGTGCCATCAGTGGGACAGGGGCCGGAGGTAGAGGTTCCTACGAGCAGTACTTC. This codes for CAISGTGAGGRGSYEQYF. The rearrangement joins TRBV10-3 to TRBJ2-7, with 9 positions matching TRBD1. Unmatched junction bases numbered 14, after V lost 4 bases and J lost 1 base. CDR1 is ENHRY, CDR2 SYGVKD, per germline. The length of the CDR3 is 18 residues.

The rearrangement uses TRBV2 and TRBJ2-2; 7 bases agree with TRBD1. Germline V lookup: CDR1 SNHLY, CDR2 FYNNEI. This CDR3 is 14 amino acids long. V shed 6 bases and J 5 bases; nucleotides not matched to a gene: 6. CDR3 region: CASSAGTATGELFF. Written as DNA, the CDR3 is TGTGCCAGCAGCGCCGGGACAGCGACCGGGGAGCTGTTTTTT.

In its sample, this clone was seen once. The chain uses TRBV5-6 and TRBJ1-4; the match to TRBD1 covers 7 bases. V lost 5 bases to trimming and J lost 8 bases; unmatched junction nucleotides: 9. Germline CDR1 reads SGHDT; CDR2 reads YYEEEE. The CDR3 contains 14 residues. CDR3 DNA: TGTGCCAGCAGTCCAACAGGGGTTGAGGAAAAACTGTTTTTT. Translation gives CASSPTGVEEKLFF.

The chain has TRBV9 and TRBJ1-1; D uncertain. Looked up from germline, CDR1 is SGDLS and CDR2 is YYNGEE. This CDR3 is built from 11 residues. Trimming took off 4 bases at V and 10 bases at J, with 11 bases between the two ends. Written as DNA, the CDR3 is TGTGCCAGCAGCCCGGCGGGCTCAGCTTTCTTT. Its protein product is CASSPAGSAFF. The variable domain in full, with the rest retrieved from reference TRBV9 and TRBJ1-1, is DSGVTQTPKHLITATGQRVTLRCSPRSGDLSVYWYQQSLDQGLQFLIQYYNGEERAKGNILERFSAQQFPDLHSELNLSSLELGDSALYFCASSPAGSAFFGQGTRLTVV.

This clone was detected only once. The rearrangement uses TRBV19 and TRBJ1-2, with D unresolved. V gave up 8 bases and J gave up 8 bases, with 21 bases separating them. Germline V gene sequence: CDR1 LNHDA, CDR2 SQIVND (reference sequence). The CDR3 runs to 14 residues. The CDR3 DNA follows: TGTGCCAGTCTCCAGGAGGGTACCGCCTACGGCTACACCTTC. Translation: CASLQEGTAYGYTF.

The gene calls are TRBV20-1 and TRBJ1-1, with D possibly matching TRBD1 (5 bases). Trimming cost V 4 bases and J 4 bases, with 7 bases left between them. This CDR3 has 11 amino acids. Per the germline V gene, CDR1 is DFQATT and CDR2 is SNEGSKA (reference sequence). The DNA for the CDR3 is TGCAGTGCTAAAAGGGGCACTGAAGCTTTCTTT. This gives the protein CSAKRGTEAFF.

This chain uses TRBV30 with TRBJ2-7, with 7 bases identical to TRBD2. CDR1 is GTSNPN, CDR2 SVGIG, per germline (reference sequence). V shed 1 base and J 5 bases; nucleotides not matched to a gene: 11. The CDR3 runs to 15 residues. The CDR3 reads CAWSDPGLGVHEQYF. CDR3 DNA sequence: TGTGCCTGGAGTGACCCAGGACTAGGGGTGCACGAGCAGTACTTC.

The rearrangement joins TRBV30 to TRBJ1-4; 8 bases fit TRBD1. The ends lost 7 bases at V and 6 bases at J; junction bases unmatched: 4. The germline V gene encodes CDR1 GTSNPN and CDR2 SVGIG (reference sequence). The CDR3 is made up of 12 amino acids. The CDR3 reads CALGQEDEKLFF. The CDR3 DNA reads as TGTGCCTTGGGACAGGAGGATGAAAAACTGTTTTTT.

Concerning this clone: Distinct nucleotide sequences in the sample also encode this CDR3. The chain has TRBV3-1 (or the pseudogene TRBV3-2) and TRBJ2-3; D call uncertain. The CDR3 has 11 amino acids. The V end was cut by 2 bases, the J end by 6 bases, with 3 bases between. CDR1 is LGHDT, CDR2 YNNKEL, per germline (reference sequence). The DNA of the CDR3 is TGTGCCAGCAGCCAATCTGATACGCAGTATTTT. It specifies CASSQSDTQYF.

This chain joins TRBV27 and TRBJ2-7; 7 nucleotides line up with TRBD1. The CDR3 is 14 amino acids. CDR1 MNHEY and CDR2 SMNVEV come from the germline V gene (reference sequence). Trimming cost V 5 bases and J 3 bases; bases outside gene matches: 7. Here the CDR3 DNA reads TGTGCCAGCAGTACACCGGGACAGCGCTACGAGCAGTACTTC. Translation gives CASSTPGQRYEQYF.

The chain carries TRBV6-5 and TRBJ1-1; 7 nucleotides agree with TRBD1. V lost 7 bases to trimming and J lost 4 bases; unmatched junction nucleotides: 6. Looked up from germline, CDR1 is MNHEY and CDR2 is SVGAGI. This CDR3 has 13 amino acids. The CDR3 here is CASNRGRSTEAFF. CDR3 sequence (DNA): TGTGCCAGCAACAGGGGCCGGAGCACTGAAGCTTTCTTT.

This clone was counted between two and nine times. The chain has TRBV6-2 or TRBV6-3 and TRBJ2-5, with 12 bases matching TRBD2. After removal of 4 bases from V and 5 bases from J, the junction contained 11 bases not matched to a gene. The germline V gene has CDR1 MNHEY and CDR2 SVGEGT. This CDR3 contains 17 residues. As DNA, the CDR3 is TGTGCCAGCAGTTCGGGACTAGCGGGCCCCCTAGGGGAGACCCAGTACTTC. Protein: CASSSGLAGPLGETQYF.

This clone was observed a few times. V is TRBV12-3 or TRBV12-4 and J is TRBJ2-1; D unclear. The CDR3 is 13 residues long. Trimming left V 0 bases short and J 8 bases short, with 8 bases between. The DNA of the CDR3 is TGTGCCAGCAGTTTAGCGTTACTGGATGAGCAGTTCTTC. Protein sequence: CASSLALLDEQFF.

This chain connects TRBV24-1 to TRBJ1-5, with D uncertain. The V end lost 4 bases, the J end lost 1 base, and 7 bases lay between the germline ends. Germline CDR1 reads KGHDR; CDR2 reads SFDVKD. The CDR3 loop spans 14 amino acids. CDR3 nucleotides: TGTGCCACCAGTGAGTCGGGGAGCAATCAGCCCCAGCATTTT. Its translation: CATSESGSNQPQHF.

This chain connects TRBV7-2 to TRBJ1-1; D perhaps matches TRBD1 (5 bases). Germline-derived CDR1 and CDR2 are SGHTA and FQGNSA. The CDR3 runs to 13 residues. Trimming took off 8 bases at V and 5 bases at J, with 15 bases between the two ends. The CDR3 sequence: CASVGGRVTEAFF. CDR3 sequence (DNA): TGTGCCAGCGTGGGGGGTAGGGTTACTGAAGCTTTCTTT.

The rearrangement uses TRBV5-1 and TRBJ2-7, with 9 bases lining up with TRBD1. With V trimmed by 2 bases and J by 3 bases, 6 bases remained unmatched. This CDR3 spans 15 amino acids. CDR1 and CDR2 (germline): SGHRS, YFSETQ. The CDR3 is CASSFGGTGHYEQYF. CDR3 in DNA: TGCGCCAGCAGCTTCGGAGGGACAGGGCACTACGAGCAGTACTTC.

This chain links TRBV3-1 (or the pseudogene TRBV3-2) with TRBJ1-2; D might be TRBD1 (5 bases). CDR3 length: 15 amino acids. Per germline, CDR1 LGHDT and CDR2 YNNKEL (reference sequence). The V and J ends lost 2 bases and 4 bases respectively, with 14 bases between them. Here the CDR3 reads CASSQSPTVSYGYTF. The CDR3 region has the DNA TGTGCCAGCAGCCAATCACCGACAGTAAGCTATGGCTACACCTTC.